A selection of T cell receptor beta chains follows, all from one sample in a study of OX40 agonist ivuxolimab in advanced cancers. Assay used: immunoSEQ multiplex PCR; TCRdb lists only in-frame clones, some missing. The data show 20,000 to 25,000 clones, under 90% seen once. The sample in question was CD4+ or CD8+ T cells sorted from blood, obtained in a trial of the OX40 agonist ivuxolimab. The origin of the receptors is an adult with an advanced solid tumor such as melanoma, head and neck, liver or kidney cancer. Each CDR3 is given with its conserved first and last residue. D genes are given only for firm matches. Expanded clones are given a class, and other clones once, few, many or no size at all.

clone size	V gene	D gene	J gene	CDR3 protein	CDR3 DNA
-	TRBV10-3	-	TRBJ2-7	CAISEDNGVVYEQYF	TGTGCCATCAGTGAGGACAATGGGGTTGTCTACGAGCAGTACTTC
once	TRBV5-1	-	TRBJ1-4	CASSLGGEKLFF	TGCGCCAGCAGCTTGGGGGGTGAAAAACTGTTTTTT
-	TRBV9	-	TRBJ1-2	CASWGGDRTNYGYTF	TGTGCCAGCTGGGGAGGGGACCGCACTAACTATGGCTACACCTTC
-	TRBV2	TRBD1	TRBJ2-1	CATRNVGTGTDVEQFF	TGTGCCACCCGGAATGTGGGGACAGGGACGGACGTGGAGCAGTTCTTC
medium-sized	TRBV27	-	TRBJ2-7	CASRYTVLDLYEQYF	TGTGCCAGCAGATATACGGTTCTCGACCTCTACGAGCAGTACTTC
-	TRBV4-1	-	TRBJ1-5	CASSQEGRARNQPQHF	TGCGCCAGCAGCCAAGAAGGGAGGGCGAGGAATCAGCCCCAGCATTTT
once	TRBV6-6	-	TRBJ2-7	CASSWSVLAENYEQYF	TGTGCCAGCAGTTGGTCAGTGTTAGCAGAGAACTACGAGCAGTACTTC
-	TRBV19	-	TRBJ2-2	CASRVGGTGELFF	TGTGCCAGTAGAGTAGGGGGCACCGGGGAGCTGTTTTTT
once	TRBV30	TRBD1	TRBJ1-5	CAWSVGQGDQPQHF	TGTGCCTGGAGTGTTGGGCAGGGGGATCAGCCCCAGCATTTT
few	TRBV5-6	TRBD1	TRBJ1-5	CASSAWDRGQPQHF	TGTGCCAGCAGCGCCTGGGACAGGGGGCAGCCCCAGCATTTT
-	TRBV7-3	TRBD2	TRBJ2-3	CASSLKRGAEGDTQYF	TGTGCCAGCAGCCTCAAGCGGGGGGCGGAGGGGGATACGCAGTATTTT
-	TRBV6-4	-	TRBJ2-7	CASREAPHEQYF	TGTGCCAGCAGAGAGGCCCCCCACGAGCAGTACTTC
-	TRBV27	TRBD2	TRBJ2-7	CASSIRLAGVGYEQYF	TGTGCCAGCAGTATCAGACTAGCGGGAGTGGGCTACGAGCAGTACTTC
-	TRBV11-3	-	TRBJ2-2	CASSFRRGVGAGELFF	TGTGCCAGCAGCTTCAGAAGGGGCGTAGGGGCCGGGGAGCTGTTTTTT
-	TRBV11-2	TRBD2	TRBJ2-2	CASSLDDGGYGELFF	TGTGCCAGCAGCTTAGATGACGGGGGGTACGGGGAGCTGTTTTTT
-	TRBV7-7	-	TRBJ2-5	CASSLGGGETQYF	TGTGCTAGCAGCTTAGGGGGTGGAGAGACCCAGTACTTC
-	TRBV4-1	TRBD1	TRBJ1-5	CASSQVQGVTQPQHF	TGCGCCAGCAGCCAAGTGCAGGGGGTAACTCAGCCCCAGCATTTT
-	TRBV7-2	-	TRBJ2-3	CASQVSGPSTDTQYF	TGTGCCAGCCAAGTTTCGGGGCCTAGCACAGATACGCAGTATTTT
-	TRBV7-9	-	TRBJ2-2	CASSLELGELFF	TGTGCCAGCAGCTTAGAGCTGGGGGAGCTGTTTTTT
-	TRBV9	TRBD1	TRBJ1-5	CASSAGTVNQPQHF	TGTGCCAGCAGCGCCGGGACAGTTAATCAGCCCCAGCATTTT
-	TRBV27	-	TRBJ1-5	CASTGLSNQPQHF	TGTGCCAGCACGGGGCTTAGCAATCAGCCCCAGCATTTT
-	TRBV7-9	-	TRBJ2-2	CASSLLVSAGNTGELFF	TGTGCCAGCAGCTTATTAGTGTCGGCCGGGAACACCGGGGAGCTGTTTTTT
-	TRBV7-3	-	TRBJ2-3	CASSPGGGPTDTQYF	TGTGCCAGCAGCCCAGGCGGGGGCCCCACAGATACGCAGTATTTT
once	TRBV5-6	-	TRBJ2-7	CASSWGVRDVDEQYF	TGTGCCAGCAGCTGGGGGGTCCGAGATGTGGACGAGCAGTACTTC
hyperexpanded	TRBV11-1	-	TRBJ1-6	CANEGIDSPLHF	TGTGCCAATGAGGGGATCGATTCACCCCTCCACTTT
-	TRBV9	-	TRBJ2-2	CASSVVTGELFF	TGTGCCAGCAGCGTAGTCACCGGGGAGCTGTTTTTT
-	TRBV19	-	TRBJ2-7	CASSIGAHEQYF	TGTGCCAGTAGTATTGGAGCCCACGAGCAGTACTTC
-	TRBV2	-	TRBJ1-4	CASSGSRQRTNEKLFF	TGTGCCAGCAGTGGTTCTCGACAGAGGACTAATGAAAAACTGTTTTTT
-	TRBV11-2	-	TRBJ1-3	CASSFGPYSGNTIYF	TGTGCCAGCAGCTTCGGTCCTTACTCTGGAAACACCATATATTTT
few	TRBV11-2	-	TRBJ1-5	CASSLAYGAQQPQHF	TGTGCCAGCAGCTTAGCCTATGGGGCCCAGCAGCCCCAGCATTTT
-	TRBV5-4	-	TRBJ1-1	CASSRLINTEAFF	TGTGCCAGCAGTCGCTTGATCAACACTGAAGCTTTCTTT
-	TRBV30	TRBD1	TRBJ2-2	CAWSSQGTGGRTANTGELFF	TGTGCCTGGAGCTCTCAAGGGACAGGGGGACGTACCGCGAACACCGGGGAGCTGTTTTTT
-	TRBV9	-	TRBJ1-2	CASSVGGITNYGYTF	TGTGCCAGCAGCGTTGGAGGGATTACTAACTATGGCTACACCTTC
-	TRBV11-1	-	TRBJ1-4	CASTISPGGGEKLFF	TGTGCCAGCACCATTAGCCCCGGAGGGGGTGAAAAACTGTTTTTT
-	TRBV7-2	-	TRBJ2-7	CASSLEVSLYGAYEQYF	TGTGCCAGCAGCTTAGAGGTATCACTCTATGGCGCCTACGAGCAGTACTTC
-	TRBV7-9	TRBD2	TRBJ2-5	CASSVTSGGASETQYF	TGTGCCAGCAGCGTAACTAGCGGGGGGGCCTCGGAGACCCAGTACTTC
-	TRBV7-9	-	TRBJ1-1	CASSLLEDTEAFF	TGTGCCAGCAGCTTACTTGAGGACACTGAAGCTTTCTTT
-	TRBV7-9	TRBD1	TRBJ1-2	CASSPSGGRDYGYTF	TGTGCCAGCAGCCCTTCAGGGGGCAGGGACTATGGCTACACCTTC
-	TRBV9	TRBD2	TRBJ2-3	CASSVAGGASTDTQYF	TGTGCCAGCAGCGTAGCCGGGGGGGCTAGCACAGATACGCAGTATTTT
-	TRBV7-7	TRBD1	TRBJ2-1	CASSQTGSSYNEQFF	TGTGCTAGCAGCCAGACAGGGAGCTCCTACAATGAGCAGTTCTTC
-	TRBV5-6	-	TRBJ2-1	CASSLGLLQDNEQFF	TGTGCCAGCAGCTTGGGTCTTCTTCAGGACAATGAGCAGTTCTTC
-	TRBV7-8	-	TRBJ1-3	CASSLMGSGNTIYF	TGTGCCAGCAGCTTAATGGGCTCTGGAAACACCATATATTTT
-	TRBV5-6	TRBD1	TRBJ2-7	CASSAPGQIYEQYF	TGTGCCAGCAGCGCACCGGGACAGATCTACGAGCAGTACTTC